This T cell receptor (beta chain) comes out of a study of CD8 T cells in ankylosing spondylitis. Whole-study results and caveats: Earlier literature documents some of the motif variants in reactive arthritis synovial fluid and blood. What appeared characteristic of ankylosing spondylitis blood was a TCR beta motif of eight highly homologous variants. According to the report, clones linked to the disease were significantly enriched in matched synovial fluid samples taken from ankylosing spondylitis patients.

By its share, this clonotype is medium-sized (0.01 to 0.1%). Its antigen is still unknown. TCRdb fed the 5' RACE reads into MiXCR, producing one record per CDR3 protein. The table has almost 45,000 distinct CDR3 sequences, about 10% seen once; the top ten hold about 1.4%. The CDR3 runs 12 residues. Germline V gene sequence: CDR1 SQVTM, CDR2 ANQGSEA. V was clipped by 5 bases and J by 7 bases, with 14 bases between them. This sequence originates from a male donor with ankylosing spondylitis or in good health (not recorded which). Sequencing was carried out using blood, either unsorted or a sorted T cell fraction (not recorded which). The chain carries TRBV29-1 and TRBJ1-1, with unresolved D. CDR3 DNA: TGCAGCGTTACCCTCCTCGGCCTTGAAGCTTTCTTT. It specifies CSVTLLGLEAFF.